Sequencing of this T cell receptor (beta chain) was carried out in a study of immune evolution from preneoplasia to lung adenocarcinoma. Here immunoSEQ multiplex PCR was the method, and the copy in TCRdb shows in-frame clones only, minus some. This table holds about 41,000 clones, 65% to 80% found once. This TCR came from a person between 60 and 69 years old with lung adenocarcinoma. The material sequenced was FFPE invasive lung adenocarcinoma tissue.

CDR3 in amino acids: CASYSGRTGTDTQYF. The DNA of the CDR3 is TGTGCCAGCTATAGCGGGAGAACAGGCACAGATACGCAGTATTTT. The chain is built from TRBV28 and TRBJ2-3; 9 bases line up with TRBD2. Unmatched junction bases numbered 7, after V lost 8 bases and J lost 1 base. In germline, CDR1 is MDHEN, CDR2 SYDVKM. The CDR3 consists of 15 residues.